What follows are 2 T cell receptor beta chains derived from one specimen sequenced in a study of patients and donors after allogeneic stem cell transplantation. From the RT-PCR reads, TCRdb called clonotypes with MiXCR, one entry per CDR3 protein. The table includes some 230,000 distinct CDR3 sequences, roughly 13% detected once. Sequenced: blood, either unsorted or a sorted T cell fraction (not recorded which). Receptor source: a human donor who was either an allogeneic HSCT recipient or a stem cell or donor lymphocyte infusion donor (not recorded which). It is not recorded whose cells these are; they may come from a transplant donor.

The genes are TRBV18 and TRBJ2-7, with D possibly matching TRBD2 (5 bases). CDR1 and CDR2 from the germline V gene are KGHSH and LQKENI. V was pared by 4 bases and J by 0 bases, with 13 bases between. This CDR3 spans 15 amino acids. The CDR3 DNA reads as TGTGCCAGCTCACTCAACGACGGGGACTCCTACGAGCAGTACTTC. Residues: CASSLNDGDSYEQYF.

The chain carries TRBV11-1 and TRBJ2-1, with TRBD2 matching over 12 bases. CDR3 length: 16 amino acids. Unmatched junction bases numbered 6, after V lost 5 bases and J lost 4 bases. Germline lookup yields CDR1 SGHAT and CDR2 FQDESV (reference sequence). The CDR3 nucleotides are TGTGCCAGCAGCAAAACTAGCGGGGGGTCATACAATGAGCAGTTCTTC. It encodes CASSKTSGGSYNEQFF.